The subject of this entry is one T cell receptor beta chain. The method was immunoSEQ multiplex PCR; TCRdb's version includes in-frame clones alone and lacks a portion of them. The sample lists approximately 55,000 clones, around nine tenths occurring once. These data originate in a study of blood T cell repertoires in COVID-19. Turning to the study itself: Sites in the United States, Italy and Spain provided acute and convalescent COVID-19 samples.

Sequencing used peripheral blood. The sequence came from a man aged 45-65 years with active COVID-19.

Here the CDR3 reads CASSIWQGRTDTQYF. CDR3 in DNA: TGTGCCAGTAGTATTTGGCAGGGGCGGACAGATACGCAGTATTTT. V is TRBV19 and J is TRBJ2-3, with a weak D call TRBD1 (6 bases). With 3 bases removed from V and 3 bases from J, the gap between germline ends came to 13 bases. Germline V lookup: CDR1 LNHDA, CDR2 SQIVND (reference sequence). CDR3 size: 15 residues.